The present TCR beta chain was sequenced within a study of blood T cell repertoires in COVID-19. About the research overall: The origin of the acute and convalescent COVID-19 samples was the United States, Italy and Spain. T cells, B-cell-depleted T cells, or PBMCs provided the cDNA or gDNA that served as material.

Authors' methods: Estimation of nucleated cell counts was performed using reference gene primer amplification. Produced via immunoSEQ multiplex PCR; TCRdb's table is partial and in-frame only. V, J and clone size derive from that table, while D and trimming were established from the DNA sequence. There are roughly 260,000 clones in the sample; about 87% occur only once, and 2% to 2.5% lies in the top ten. The germline V gene encodes CDR1 LGHNA and CDR2 YNFKEQ. The J segment lost 7 bases and the V segment lost 0 bases, leaving 3 bases of the junction unmatched. CDR3 length: 15 residues. This receptor was taken from a woman in her forties or fifties with acute or convalescent COVID-19. The V gene is TRBV4-2, the J gene TRBJ1-6, with TRBD1 identical over 7 bases. Sequenced: peripheral blood. The CDR3 reads CASSQDTGANSPLHF. CDR3 sequence (DNA): TGTGCCAGCAGCCAAGATACAGGGGCCAATTCACCCCTCCACTTT.